This T cell receptor beta chain stems from a study of T cells expressing NK-cell markers (dated by TCRdb to about 2020). With respect to the entire study: TCR beta-chain repertoires were profiled in sorted CD3+CD56+NKG2C+, CD3+CD56+NKG2C- and CD3+CD56-NKG2C+ T-cell subsets from roughly eight donors. Among the eight sequenced donors, seven were HCMV-seropositive and one was HCMV-seronegative. The study sequenced eight donors, all healthy volunteers chosen at random: three men and five women. Sequencing of the libraries produced 2 x 150 bp reads on Illumina HiSeq 2000/2500, MiSeq or NextSeq. Overall study outcomes, separate from this receptor: In several donors, the dominant CD3+CD56+NKG2C+ clonotypes were found to rank among the top 10 CD8+ clonotypes and to make up 1.0-7.0% of CD8+ T cells. It remained unclear whether the expanded NKG2C-expressing T cell clones were specific for HCMV antigens. Those dominant clonotypes were again the most abundant among CD3+CD56-NKG2C+ cells in a handful of donors, at 28.3-60.1%.

To determine HCMV serostatus, a commercial ELISA kit was used to detect HCMV-specific IgG in serum. Ficoll density gradient centrifugation was used to isolate peripheral blood mononuclear cells from blood. As for this clonotype: Its antigen remains unidentified.

TCRdb names Illumina HiSeq 2000 as the instrument used. TCR beta cDNA libraries were made by 5'RACE template switching that added a universal primer site and unique molecular identifiers. Priming for cDNA synthesis came from the TCR beta constant segment, and two successive PCR amplification steps followed. In the original analysis: MIGEC was used to demultiplex reads and group reads by UMI, and MiTCR was used to assemble and quantify clonotypes. To exclude erroneous sequences, only TCR cDNA sequences supported by at least two reads were retained. The tcR package was used for downstream repertoire analysis, and clonotypes were matched between fractions using CDR3 nucleotide sequence together with V segment. VDJmatch was used to annotate antigen specificity against VDJdb, with one amino acid substitution in CDR3 allowed. TCRdb reprocessed the reads into one record per CDR3 protein sequence, lacking DNA. What appears here as the V and J calls and clone size reflects TCRdb's work, not the paper's. The sample's own table lists 550,000 or so distinct CDR3 sequences. 3% to 4.5% of the sample is taken by the ten largest.

In the germline V gene, CDR1 corresponds to MDHEN and CDR2 to SYDVKM. From the cysteine through the phenylalanine, the CDR3 covers 15 amino acids. No DNA sequence was recorded. The clonotype comes from a man between 18 and 35 years old in good health. Donor details come from another sample of the same person, matched by shared clones. In this chain, TRBV28 is recombined with TRBJ2-3; checking the TCRdb D call of TRBD1 is not possible without DNA. Sequencing was done on a sample of blood T cells: a sorted CD56 or NKG2C T cell subset, CD4+ or CD8+ T cells, or bulk PBMC T cells (not recorded which). The CDR3 is CASSLWTGGTDTQYF.